The sequence of this TCR beta chain was determined in a study of blood T cell repertoires in COVID-19. In the study overall: There were acute and convalescent COVID-19 samples, and they came from the United States, Italy and Spain. Sources were T cells, B-cell-depleted T cells, or PBMCs; the material itself was cDNA or gDNA.

How the authors handled the data: Scientists estimated how many nucleated cells there were by amplifying reference gene primers. The table came from immunoSEQ multiplex PCR; TCRdb's copy has only in-frame clones and leaves some out. The DNA was the basis for D and trimming; V, J and clone size are from that table. Of tens of thousands of clones listed, around 91% were seen once; the top ten hold less than 15%. After removal of 6 bases from V and 5 bases from J, the junction contained 2 bases not matched to a gene. Germline CDR1 MNHEY, CDR2 SVGAGI. The CDR3 consists of 13 residues. Sequenced sample: peripheral blood. The clonotype originates from a man between 65 and 85 years old with active or convalescent COVID-19. The chain couples TRBV6-5 to TRBJ1-5; the match to TRBD1 covers 9 bases. The CDR3: CASRRDRDQPQHF. Here the CDR3 DNA reads TGTGCCAGCAGGCGGGACAGGGATCAGCCCCAGCATTTT.